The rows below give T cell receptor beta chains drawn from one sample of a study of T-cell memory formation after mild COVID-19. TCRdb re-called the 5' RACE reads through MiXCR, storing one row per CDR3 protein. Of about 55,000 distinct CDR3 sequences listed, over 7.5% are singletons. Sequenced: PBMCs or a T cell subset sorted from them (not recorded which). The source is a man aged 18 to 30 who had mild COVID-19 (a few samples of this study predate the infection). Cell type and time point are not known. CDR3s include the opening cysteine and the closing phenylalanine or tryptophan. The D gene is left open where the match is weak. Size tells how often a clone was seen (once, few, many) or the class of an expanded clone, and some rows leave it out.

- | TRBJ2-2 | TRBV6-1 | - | - | CASSSSTAGGELFF
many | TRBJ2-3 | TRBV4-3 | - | TGCGCCAGCAGCCAAGACTGGGGGGCAGATACGCAGTATTTT | CASSQDWGADTQYF
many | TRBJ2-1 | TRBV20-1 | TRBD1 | TGCAGTGCGTCGGGACAGGGGAAAAACAATGAGCAGTTCTTC | CSASGQGKNNEQFF
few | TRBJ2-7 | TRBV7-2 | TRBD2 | TGTGCCAGCAGCTTAATCATGACTAGCGGGGGTCACGAGCAGTACTTC | CASSLIMTSGGHEQYF
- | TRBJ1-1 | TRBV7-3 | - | TGTGCCAGCAGCTTAATCCCGGGACCTACCCCAACTGAAGCTTTCTTT | CASSLIPGPTPTEAFF
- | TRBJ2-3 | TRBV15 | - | TGTGCCACCAGCAGAGAAGGCACAGATACGCAGTATTTT | CATSREGTDTQYF
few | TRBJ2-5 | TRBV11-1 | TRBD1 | TGTGCCAGCAGCGTCGACAGGGGCCAAGAGACCCAGTACTTC | CASSVDRGQETQYF
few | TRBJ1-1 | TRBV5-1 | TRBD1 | TGCGCCAGCAGCTACGGGACAGGGGGCACTGAAGCTTTCTTT | CASSYGTGGTEAFF
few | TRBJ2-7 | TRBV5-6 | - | TGTGCCAGCAGCGCAGGGGTGGAATACGAGCAGTACTTC | CASSAGVEYEQYF
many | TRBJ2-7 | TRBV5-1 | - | TGCGCCAGCAGCTTGGGACTCGGACGGATGGGGTCCGAGCAGTACTTC | CASSLGLGRMGSEQYF
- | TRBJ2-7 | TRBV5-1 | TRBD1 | TGCGCCAGCAGCTACAGGGGAGAAGGCTACGAGCAGTACTTC | CASSYRGEGYEQYF
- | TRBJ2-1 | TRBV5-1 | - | TGCGCCAGCAGCTTTCTTCCGAGCTCCTACAATGAGCAGTTCTTC | CASSFLPSSYNEQFF
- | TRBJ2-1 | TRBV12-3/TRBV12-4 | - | TGTGCCAGCAGTTTGTCAGCCTTGGGTGGTGAGCAGTTCTTC | CASSLSALGGEQFF
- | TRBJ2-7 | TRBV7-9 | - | TGTGCCAGCAGCAAACAGATTTACGAGCAGTACTTC | CASSKQIYEQYF
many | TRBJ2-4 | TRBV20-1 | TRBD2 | TGCAGTGCTCCCACTAGCGGCAAAAACATTCAGTACTTC | CSAPTSGKNIQYF
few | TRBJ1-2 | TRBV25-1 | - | TGTGCCAGCAGTTCCGCAGGGGAAGGAAACTATGGCTACACCTTC | CASSSAGEGNYGYTF
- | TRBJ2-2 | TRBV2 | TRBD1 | TGTGCCAGCAATTGGGAACAGGGGCTCGGGGAGCTGTTTTTT | CASNWEQGLGELFF
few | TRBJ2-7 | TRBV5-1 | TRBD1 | TGCGCCAGCAGCTTGGCCCTCTCCGGGACAGACCCCTACGAGCAGTACTTC | CASSLALSGTDPYEQYF
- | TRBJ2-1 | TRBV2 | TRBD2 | TGTGCCAGCACCGCGGAGCGGGGGGGTATCGATGAGCAGTTCTTC | CASTAERGGIDEQFF
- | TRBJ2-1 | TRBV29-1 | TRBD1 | TGCAGCGTTGCTGACAGGGTGGGGTTCTTC | CSVADRVGFF
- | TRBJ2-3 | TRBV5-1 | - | TGCGCCAGCAGCTCGGGGGGACAGCTCACAGATACGCAGTATTTT | CASSSGGQLTDTQYF
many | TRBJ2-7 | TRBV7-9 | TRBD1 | TGTGCCAGCAGCTTAAGCCCGGGACAGGGAGGGAGCTACGAGCAGTACTTC | CASSLSPGQGGSYEQYF
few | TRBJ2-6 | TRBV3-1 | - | TGTGCCAGCAGTACCAGCTCTGGGGCCAACGTCCTGACTTTC | CASSTSSGANVLTF
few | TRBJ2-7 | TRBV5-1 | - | TGCGCCAGCAGCCGGACTAATAGTGAGGGGCTCGAGCAGTACTTC | CASSRTNSEGLEQYF
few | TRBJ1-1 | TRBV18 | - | TGTGCCAGCTCACGGGTCCCCGGGGACACTGAAGCTTTCTTT | CASSRVPGDTEAFF
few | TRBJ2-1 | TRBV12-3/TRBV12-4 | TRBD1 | TGTGCCAGCAGGCCGGGACAGGAGTACAATGAGCAGTTCTTC | CASRPGQEYNEQFF
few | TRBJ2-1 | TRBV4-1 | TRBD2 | TGCGCCAGTGGACTAGGAACTGAGCAGTTCTTC | CASGLGTEQFF
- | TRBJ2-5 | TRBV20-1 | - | TGCAGTGCTAGAGATTTGCGACGGCAAGAGACCCAGTACTTC | CSARDLRRQETQYF
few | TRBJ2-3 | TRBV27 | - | TGTGCCAGCACCCGGGACGGGGGACCTGACAGAACGCAGTATTTT | CASTRDGGPDRTQYF
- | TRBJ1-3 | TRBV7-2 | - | TGTGCCAGCAGCTACCGGGCAGACACCATATATTTT | CASSYRADTIYF
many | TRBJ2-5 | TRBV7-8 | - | TGTGCCAGCAGCCCAGGGACCCAAGAGACCCAGTACTTC | CASSPGTQETQYF
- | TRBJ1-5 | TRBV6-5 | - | TGTGCCAGCAGTTACTCATACGTTAGCAATCAGCCCCAGCATTTT | CASSYSYVSNQPQHF
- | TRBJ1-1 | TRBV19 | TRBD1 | TGTGCCACCAGAAGGACAGGATTGAACACTGAAGCTTTCTTT | CATRRTGLNTEAFF
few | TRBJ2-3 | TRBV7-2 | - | TGTGCCAGCAGCTTCGATTACTCAGATACGCAGTATTTT | CASSFDYSDTQYF
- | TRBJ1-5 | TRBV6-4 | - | TGTGCCAGCAGTGAAATGCGGGATCAGCCCCAGCATTTT | CASSEMRDQPQHF
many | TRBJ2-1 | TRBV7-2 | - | TGTGCCAGCAGCTTAGAGTACGGGATTCAGTTCTTC | CASSLEYGIQFF
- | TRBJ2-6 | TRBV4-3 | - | TGCGCCAGCAGCTTTGACTCTGGGGCCAACGTCCTGACTTTC | CASSFDSGANVLTF
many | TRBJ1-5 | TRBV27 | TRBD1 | TGTGCCAGCAGCAAGGGACAGGGTGGGTCGCCCCAGCATTTT | CASSKGQGGSPQHF
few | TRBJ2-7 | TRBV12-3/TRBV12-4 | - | TGTGCCAGCAGGGGCAGGGGTTACGAGCAGTACTTC | CASRGRGYEQYF
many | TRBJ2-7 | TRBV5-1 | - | TGCGCCAGCAGCCCGCTTGACTTACGATACGAGCAGTACTTC | CASSPLDLRYEQYF
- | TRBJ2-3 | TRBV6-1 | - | TGTGCCAGCAGTCGCGGAAAGATACTCCAAGGAGATACGCAGTATTTT | CASSRGKILQGDTQYF
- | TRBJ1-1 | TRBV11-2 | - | TGTGCCAGCAGCTTAGGTCAGGGGAGGCTCGAGGACACTGAAGCTTTCTTT | CASSLGQGRLEDTEAFF
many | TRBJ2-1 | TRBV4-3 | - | TGCGCCAGCAGCCAAGATCCCCCGGGACACCCATTAGAGGTCTCCTACAATGAGCAGTTCTTC | CASSQDPPGHPLEVSYNEQFF
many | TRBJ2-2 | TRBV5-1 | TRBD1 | TGCGCCAGCAGCCGCCGACAGGGGGCGGACGGGGAGCTGTTTTTT | CASSRRQGADGELFF
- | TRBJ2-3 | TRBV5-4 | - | TGTGCCAGCAGCCTGCCGGCGGGGATAGATACGCAGTATTTT | CASSLPAGIDTQYF
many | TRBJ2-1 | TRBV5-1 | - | TGCGCCAGCAGCTTGGCGGGCAACCCCTCCTACAATGAGCAGTTCTTC | CASSLAGNPSYNEQFF
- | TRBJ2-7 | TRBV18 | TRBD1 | TGTGCCAGCTCCCTGGACAGGGATTCCTACGAGCAGTACTTC | CASSLDRDSYEQYF
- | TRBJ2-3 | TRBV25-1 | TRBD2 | TGTGCCAGCAGTGAATGGTCACGGGAGGGAGTCGCAGATACGCAGTATTTT | CASSEWSREGVADTQYF
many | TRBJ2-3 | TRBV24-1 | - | TGTGCCACCAGTGACCCCGGGGGCAGCACAGATACGCAGTATTTT | CATSDPGGSTDTQYF
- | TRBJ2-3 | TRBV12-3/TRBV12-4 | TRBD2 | TGTGCCAGCAGTTTTGGGGGGGGAGGAGATACGCAGTATTTT | CASSFGGGGDTQYF
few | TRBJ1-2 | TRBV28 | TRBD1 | TGTGCCAGCAGTTCGCCACAGGGGGACGGCTACACCTTC | CASSSPQGDGYTF
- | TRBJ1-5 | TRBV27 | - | TGTGCCAGCAGTCGAACAGGGACGGGGGATCAGCCCCAGCATTTT | CASSRTGTGDQPQHF
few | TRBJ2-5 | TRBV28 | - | TGTGCCAGCAGTTTAGTCCGGCCACTCCAAGAGACCCAGTACTTC | CASSLVRPLQETQYF
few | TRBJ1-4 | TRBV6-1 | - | TGTGCCAGCAGTCCCAGGACAGACGCAACTAATGAAAAACTGTTTTTT | CASSPRTDATNEKLFF